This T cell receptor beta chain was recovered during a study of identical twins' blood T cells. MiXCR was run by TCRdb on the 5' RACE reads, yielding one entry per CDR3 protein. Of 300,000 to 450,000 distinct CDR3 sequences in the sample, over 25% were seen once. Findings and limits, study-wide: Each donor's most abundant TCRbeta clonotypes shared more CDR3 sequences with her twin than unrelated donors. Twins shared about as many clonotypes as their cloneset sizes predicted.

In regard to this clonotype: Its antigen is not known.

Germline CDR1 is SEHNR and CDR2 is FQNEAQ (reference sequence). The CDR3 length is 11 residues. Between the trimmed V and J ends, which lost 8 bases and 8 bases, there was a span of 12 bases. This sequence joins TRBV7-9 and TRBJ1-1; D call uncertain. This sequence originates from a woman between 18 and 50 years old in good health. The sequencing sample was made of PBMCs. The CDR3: CASAPGWEAFF. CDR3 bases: TGTGCCAGCGCCCCCGGATGGGAAGCTTTCTTT.